This T cell receptor beta chain was observed in a study of OX40 agonist ivuxolimab in advanced cancers. Findings of the study overall: Within 6 weeks, CD4+ and CD8+ blood T cells expanded clonally at 0.1 to 3.0 mg/kg.

Produced via immunoSEQ multiplex PCR; TCRdb's table is partial and in-frame only. The repertoire holds about 78,000 clones, with 92% as singletons. Germline lookup yields CDR1 LGHNT and CDR2 FRNRAP. The V gene lost 4 bases and the J gene lost 0 bases, with 6 bases spanning the gap. The CDR3 loop spans 14 amino acids. On this clone itself: Its antigen is not identified.

This sequence originates from an adult with an advanced solid tumor such as melanoma, head and neck, liver or kidney cancer. The V and J genes are TRBV12-5 and TRBJ2-2; no reliable D call. The source was CD4+ or CD8+ T cells sorted from blood, collected in a trial of the OX40 agonist ivuxolimab. CDR3 DNA: TGTGCTAGTGGTTCAGTCTCGAACACCGGGGAGCTGTTTTTT. Protein sequence: CASGSVSNTGELFF. The whole variable domain, remainder taken from reference TRBV12-5 and TRBJ2-2, is DARVTQTPRHKVTEMGQEVTMRCQPILGHNTVFWYRQTMMQGLELLAYFRNRAPLDDSGMPKDRFSAEMPDATLATLKIQPSEPRDSAVYFCASGSVSNTGELFFGEGSRLTVL.